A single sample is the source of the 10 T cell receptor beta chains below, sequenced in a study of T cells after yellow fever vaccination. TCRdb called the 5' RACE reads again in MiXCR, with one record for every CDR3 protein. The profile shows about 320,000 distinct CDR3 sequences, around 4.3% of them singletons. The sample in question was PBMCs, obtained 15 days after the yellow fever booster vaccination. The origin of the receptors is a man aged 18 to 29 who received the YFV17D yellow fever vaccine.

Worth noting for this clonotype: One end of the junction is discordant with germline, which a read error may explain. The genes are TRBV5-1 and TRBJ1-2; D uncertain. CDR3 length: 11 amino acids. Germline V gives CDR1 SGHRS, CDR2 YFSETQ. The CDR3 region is CASSLGSQHTF. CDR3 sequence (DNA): TGCGCCAGCAGCTTGGGCAGCCAACACACGTTC.

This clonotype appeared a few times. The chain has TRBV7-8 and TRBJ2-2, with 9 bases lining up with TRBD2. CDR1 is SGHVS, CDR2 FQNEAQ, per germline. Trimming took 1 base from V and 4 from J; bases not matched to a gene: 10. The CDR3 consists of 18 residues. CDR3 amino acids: CASSLGRLSGGLTGELFF. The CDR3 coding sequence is TGTGCCAGCAGCTTAGGCCGCCTAAGCGGGGGGCTCACCGGGGAGCTGTTTTTT.

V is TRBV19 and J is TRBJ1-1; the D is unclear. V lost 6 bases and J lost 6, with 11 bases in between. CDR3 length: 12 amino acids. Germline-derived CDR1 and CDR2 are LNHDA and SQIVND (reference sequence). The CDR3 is CASSPEFSEAFF. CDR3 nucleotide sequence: TGTGCCAGTAGCCCTGAGTTCTCTGAAGCTTTCTTT.

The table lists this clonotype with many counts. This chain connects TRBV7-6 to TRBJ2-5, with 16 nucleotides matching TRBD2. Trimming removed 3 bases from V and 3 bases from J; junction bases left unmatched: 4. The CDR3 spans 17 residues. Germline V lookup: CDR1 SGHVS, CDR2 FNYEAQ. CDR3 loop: CASSFAGTSGGEETQYF. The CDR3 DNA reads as TGTGCCAGCAGCTTCGCCGGGACTAGCGGGGGGGAAGAGACCCAGTACTTC.

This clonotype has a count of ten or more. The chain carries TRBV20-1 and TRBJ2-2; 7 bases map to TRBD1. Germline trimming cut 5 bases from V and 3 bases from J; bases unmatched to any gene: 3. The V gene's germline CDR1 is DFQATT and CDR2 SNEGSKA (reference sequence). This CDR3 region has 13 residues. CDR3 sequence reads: CSADRVDTGELFF. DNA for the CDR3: TGCAGTGCTGACAGGGTAGACACCGGGGAGCTGTTTTTT.

This CDR3 reads CASSPVNGNTEAFF. CDR3 nucleotide sequence: TGTGCCAGCTCACCTGTGAATGGGAACACTGAAGCTTTCTTT. The V and J genes are TRBV18 and TRBJ1-1; no clear D. V lost 3 bases and J lost 1, with 9 bases in between. The CDR3 is 14 amino acids. Germline V gene lookup returns CDR1 KGHSH and CDR2 LQKENI. Full variable domain (missing parts from reference TRBV18 and TRBJ1-1): NAGVMQNPRHLVRRRGQEARLRCSPMKGHSHVYWYRQLPEEGLKFMVYLQKENIIDESGMPKERFSAEFPKEGPSILRIQQVVRGDSAAYFCASSPVNGNTEAFFGQGTRLTVV.

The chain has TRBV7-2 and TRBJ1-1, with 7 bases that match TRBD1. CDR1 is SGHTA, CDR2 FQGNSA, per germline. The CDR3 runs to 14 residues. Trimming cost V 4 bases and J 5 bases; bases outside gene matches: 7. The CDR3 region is CASSSIQGRTEAFF. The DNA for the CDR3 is TGTGCCAGCAGCTCCATACAGGGGAGGACTGAAGCTTTCTTT.

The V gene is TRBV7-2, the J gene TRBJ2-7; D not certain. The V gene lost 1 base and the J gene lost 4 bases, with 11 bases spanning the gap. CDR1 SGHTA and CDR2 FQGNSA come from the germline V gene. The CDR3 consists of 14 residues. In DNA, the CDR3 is TGTGCCAGCAGCTTAGAAGGGATAGGTTACGAGCAGTACTTC. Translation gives CASSLEGIGYEQYF.

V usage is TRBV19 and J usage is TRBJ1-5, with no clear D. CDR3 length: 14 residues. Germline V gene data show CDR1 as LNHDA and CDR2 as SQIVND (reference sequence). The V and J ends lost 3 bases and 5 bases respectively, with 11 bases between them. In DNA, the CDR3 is TGTGCCAGTAGTATTGGAGGGTTCGATCAGCCCCAGCATTTT. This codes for CASSIGGFDQPQHF. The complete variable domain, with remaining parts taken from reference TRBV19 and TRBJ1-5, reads DGGITQSPKYLFRKEGQNVTLSCEQNLNHDAMYWYRQDPGQGLRLIYYSQIVNDFQKGDIAEGYSVSREKKESFPLTVTSAQKNPTAFYLCASSIGGFDQPQHFGDGTRLSIL.

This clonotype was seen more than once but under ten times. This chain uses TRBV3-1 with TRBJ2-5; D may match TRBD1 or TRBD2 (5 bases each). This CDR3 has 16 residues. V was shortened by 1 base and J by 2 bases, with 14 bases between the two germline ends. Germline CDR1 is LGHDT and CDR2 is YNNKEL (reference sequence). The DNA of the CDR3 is TGTGCCAGCAGCCAAGTGGTCGGGACGGGACAAGAGACCCAGTACTTC. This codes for CASSQVVGTGQETQYF.